A selection of T cell receptor beta chains follows, all from one sample in a study of cytomegalovirus exposure and HLA in healthy donors. Assay: immunoSEQ multiplex PCR; the TCRdb copy retains only in-frame clones and omits some. The repertoire has over 35,000 clones, 85% to 95% of them found once; the top ten carry 3.3%. Sample: PBMCs. These receptors were taken from a young man in good health and CMV-seronegative. Each CDR3 is given with its conserved first and last residue. D genes are given only for firm matches. Expanded clones get a size class; other rows say once, few or many, or leave the size out.

abundance: .
j_gene: TRBJ1-5
len: 14
v_gene: TRBV28
d_gene: TRBD1
CDR3nt: TGTGCCAGCAGCTCCGGACAGGGGGATCAGCCCCAGCATTTT
CDR3aa: CASSSGQGDQPQHF

abundance: .
j_gene: TRBJ1-1
len: 15
v_gene: TRBV5-1
d_gene: .
CDR3nt: TGCGCCAGCAGCAGGGGAGGGGTCGGGAACACTGAAGCTTTCTTT
CDR3aa: CASSRGGVGNTEAFF

abundance: .
j_gene: TRBJ1-1
len: 13
v_gene: TRBV6-5
d_gene: .
CDR3nt: TGTGCCAGTTTCGGACAGATGAACACTGAAGCTTTCTTT
CDR3aa: CASFGQMNTEAFF

abundance: .
j_gene: TRBJ2-1
len: 13
v_gene: TRBV29-1
d_gene: .
CDR3nt: TGCAGCGTTGAAGATTATGCCAGGGATGAGCAGTTCTTC
CDR3aa: CSVEDYARDEQFF

abundance: .
j_gene: TRBJ1-5
len: 15
v_gene: TRBV4-1
d_gene: TRBD1
CDR3nt: TGCGCCAGCAGCCCCGGGACAGGGGAGGATCAGCCCCAGCATTTT
CDR3aa: CASSPGTGEDQPQHF

abundance: .
j_gene: TRBJ2-7
len: 14
v_gene: TRBV18
d_gene: .
CDR3nt: TGTGCCAGCTCACGGGGCAGTGAACACGGCGAGCAGTACTTC
CDR3aa: CASSRGSEHGEQYF

abundance: .
j_gene: TRBJ1-1
len: 15
v_gene: TRBV19
d_gene: TRBD1
CDR3nt: TGTGCCAGCTCACCGGGACAGGACATATGGACTGAAGCTTTCTTT
CDR3aa: CASSPGQDIWTEAFF

abundance: .
j_gene: TRBJ2-7
len: 11
v_gene: TRBV20-1
d_gene: .
CDR3nt: TGCAGTGCCAGTCTAGACTACGAGCAGTACTTC
CDR3aa: CSASLDYEQYF

abundance: .
j_gene: TRBJ2-1
len: 13
v_gene: TRBV6-4
d_gene: TRBD1
CDR3nt: TGTGCCAGCACTAGGGACAGGGACGGTGAGCAGTTCTTC
CDR3aa: CASTRDRDGEQFF

abundance: .
j_gene: TRBJ2-6
len: 17
v_gene: TRBV6-4
d_gene: TRBD1
CDR3nt: TGTGCCAGCAGTGACGGGACAGGGGGCTCTGGGGCCAACGTCCTGACTTTC
CDR3aa: CASSDGTGGSGANVLTF

abundance: .
j_gene: TRBJ2-3
len: 15
v_gene: TRBV28
d_gene: .
CDR3nt: TGTGCCAGCAGTTCCTTCCTCGGGGGCACAGATACGCAGTATTTT
CDR3aa: CASSSFLGGTDTQYF

abundance: .
j_gene: TRBJ1-2
len: 12
v_gene: TRBV19
d_gene: TRBD1
CDR3nt: TGTGCCAGTAGTATCAGGGGGGATGGCTACACCTTC
CDR3aa: CASSIRGDGYTF

abundance: .
j_gene: TRBJ2-1
len: 16
v_gene: TRBV9
d_gene: TRBD2
CDR3nt: TGTGCCAGCAGCGAGACTAGCGGGAGGGTTTACAATGAGCAGTTCTTC
CDR3aa: CASSETSGRVYNEQFF

abundance: .
j_gene: TRBJ2-3
len: 15
v_gene: TRBV6-4
d_gene: TRBD2
CDR3nt: TGTGCCAGCAGTGACCGCGGGGGGAGCACAGATACGCAGTATTTT
CDR3aa: CASSDRGGSTDTQYF

abundance: .
j_gene: TRBJ2-5
len: 11
v_gene: TRBV2
d_gene: .
CDR3nt: TGTGCCAGCAGTGAACGAGAGACCCAGTACTTC
CDR3aa: CASSERETQYF

abundance: .
j_gene: TRBJ2-5
len: 13
v_gene: TRBV2
d_gene: .
CDR3nt: TGTGCCAGCTGTACGGGGTGGCAAGAGACCCAGTACTTC
CDR3aa: CASCTGWQETQYF

abundance: .
j_gene: TRBJ2-7
len: 14
v_gene: TRBV5-1
d_gene: TRBD2
CDR3nt: TGCGCCAGCAGCCCTTTAGCGGGAGAATACGAGCAGTACTTC
CDR3aa: CASSPLAGEYEQYF

abundance: .
j_gene: TRBJ1-2
len: 14
v_gene: TRBV19
d_gene: TRBD1
CDR3nt: TGTGCCAGTACCAAGGACAGGGGGACGAATGGCTACACCTTC
CDR3aa: CASTKDRGTNGYTF

abundance: .
j_gene: TRBJ2-7
len: 17
v_gene: TRBV4-2
d_gene: TRBD2
CDR3nt: TGTGCCAGCAGCCGCCCGGAGACTAGCTCGACCTCCTACGAGCAGTACTTC
CDR3aa: CASSRPETSSTSYEQYF

abundance: once
j_gene: TRBJ2-3
len: 18
v_gene: TRBV13
d_gene: TRBD1
CDR3nt: TGTGCCAGCAGCTTCTCGAAGTCCGGGACAGGGGGCGCAGATACGCAGTATTTT
CDR3aa: CASSFSKSGTGGADTQYF

abundance: .
j_gene: TRBJ2-6
len: 19
v_gene: TRBV28
d_gene: TRBD1
CDR3nt: TGTGCCAGCAGTCCTCACGGGACAGGGCCCCTCTCTGGGGCCAACGTCCTGACTTTC
CDR3aa: CASSPHGTGPLSGANVLTF

abundance: .
j_gene: TRBJ1-1
len: 13
v_gene: TRBV7-9
d_gene: .
CDR3nt: TGTGCCAGCAGCTTAGCGGGGAGTTTGGACGCTTTCTTT
CDR3aa: CASSLAGSLDAFF

abundance: .
j_gene: TRBJ1-1
len: 14
v_gene: TRBV5-8
d_gene: .
CDR3nt: TGTGCCAGCAGCTTTTGGGCAATGAACACTGAAGCTTTCTTT
CDR3aa: CASSFWAMNTEAFF

abundance: .
j_gene: TRBJ1-5
len: 16
v_gene: TRBV19
d_gene: .
CDR3nt: TGTGCCAGTACCCGGACAGCCCTTTCTAGCAATCAGCCCCAGCATTTT
CDR3aa: CASTRTALSSNQPQHF

abundance: .
j_gene: TRBJ1-2
len: 13
v_gene: TRBV14
d_gene: .
CDR3nt: TGTGCCAGCAGCCCTCGAACCGGCTATGGCTACACCTTC
CDR3aa: CASSPRTGYGYTF

abundance: .
j_gene: TRBJ1-2
len: 14
v_gene: TRBV28
d_gene: .
CDR3nt: TGTGCCAGCAGTCGAGGCGGACAACTCTATGGCTACACCTTC
CDR3aa: CASSRGGQLYGYTF

abundance: .
j_gene: TRBJ1-1
len: 15
v_gene: TRBV19
d_gene: TRBD1
CDR3nt: TGTGCCAGTAGTATCGAGGGACAGATGAACACTGAAGCTTTCTTT
CDR3aa: CASSIEGQMNTEAFF

abundance: .
j_gene: TRBJ2-7
len: 15
v_gene: TRBV4-1
d_gene: .
CDR3nt: TGCGCCAGCAGCCAAGCGGCAGGCCGAGCCTACGAGCAGTACTTC
CDR3aa: CASSQAAGRAYEQYF

abundance: .
j_gene: TRBJ1-2
len: 12
v_gene: TRBV19
d_gene: TRBD1
CDR3nt: TGTGCCAGTAGTAAACAGGGGTACGGCTACACCTTC
CDR3aa: CASSKQGYGYTF

abundance: .
j_gene: TRBJ1-4
len: 15
v_gene: TRBV6-5
d_gene: .
CDR3nt: TGTGCCAGCAGTTACGGCAGGGGTAACGGAGAAAAACTGTTTTTT
CDR3aa: CASSYGRGNGEKLFF

abundance: .
j_gene: TRBJ1-3
len: 13
v_gene: TRBV13
d_gene: .
CDR3nt: TGTGCCAGCAGCTTAACTAGTCGAAACACCATATATTTT
CDR3aa: CASSLTSRNTIYF

abundance: .
j_gene: TRBJ1-1
len: 14
v_gene: TRBV28
d_gene: .
CDR3nt: TGTGCCAGCAGTTCTCCGGGACAATACACTGAAGCTTTCTTT
CDR3aa: CASSSPGQYTEAFF

abundance: .
j_gene: TRBJ1-3
len: 14
v_gene: TRBV9
d_gene: .
CDR3nt: TGTGCCAGCAGCGTACAAACGGCGGGCGACACCATATATTTT
CDR3aa: CASSVQTAGDTIYF

abundance: .
j_gene: TRBJ2-2
len: 16
v_gene: TRBV7-2
d_gene: TRBD2
CDR3nt: TGTGCCAGCAGCCCCCGTCGTGGAGCGGGAGCCGGGGAGCTGTTTTTT
CDR3aa: CASSPRRGAGAGELFF

abundance: .
j_gene: TRBJ1-3
len: 14
v_gene: TRBV5-6
d_gene: .
CDR3nt: TGTGCCAGCAGCGGGACAAACTCTGGAAACACCATATATTTT
CDR3aa: CASSGTNSGNTIYF

abundance: .
j_gene: TRBJ2-1
len: 15
v_gene: TRBV2
d_gene: TRBD2
CDR3nt: TGTGCCACCACAAAAATGACTAGCGGGGTAAATGAGCAGTTCTTC
CDR3aa: CATTKMTSGVNEQFF

abundance: .
j_gene: TRBJ2-2
len: 16
v_gene: TRBV9
d_gene: TRBD2
CDR3nt: TGTGCCAGCAGCGCGCAGACCCTCGGGGGGACCGGGGAGCTGTTTTTT
CDR3aa: CASSAQTLGGTGELFF

abundance: .
j_gene: TRBJ2-7
len: 14
v_gene: TRBV12-1
d_gene: .
CDR3nt: TGTGCCAGCAGCCAGGGCGGGGGGCGCTACGAGCAGTACTTC
CDR3aa: CASSQGGGRYEQYF

abundance: .
j_gene: TRBJ2-5
len: 14
v_gene: TRBV11-3
d_gene: .
CDR3nt: TGTGCCAGCGAGGAGCCCGACCATCAAGAGACCCAGTACTTC
CDR3aa: CASEEPDHQETQYF

abundance: .
j_gene: TRBJ1-4
len: 13
v_gene: TRBV19
d_gene: .
CDR3nt: TGTGCCAGTAGTATTCGTACAGGTACGGAACTGTTTTTT
CDR3aa: CASSIRTGTELFF

abundance: .
j_gene: TRBJ1-1
len: 13
v_gene: TRBV27
d_gene: .
CDR3nt: TGTGCCAGCAGTTTAGCCGGGAACACTGAAGCTTTCTTT
CDR3aa: CASSLAGNTEAFF

abundance: .
j_gene: TRBJ2-7
len: 12
v_gene: TRBV29-1
d_gene: TRBD2
CDR3nt: TGCAGCGGAGCTAGCGGGGGATACGAGCAGTACTTC
CDR3aa: CSGASGGYEQYF

abundance: .
j_gene: TRBJ2-7
len: 16
v_gene: TRBV30
d_gene: .
CDR3nt: TGTGCCTGGAGTCTAGGATCATTAGTGGGGCGGTACGAGCAGTACTTC
CDR3aa: CAWSLGSLVGRYEQYF

abundance: .
j_gene: TRBJ2-7
len: 14
v_gene: TRBV7-2
d_gene: TRBD1
CDR3nt: TGTGCCAGCAGCCGACGGGACAGGGGAAGCGAGCAGTACTTC
CDR3aa: CASSRRDRGSEQYF

abundance: .
j_gene: TRBJ1-1
len: 14
v_gene: TRBV18
d_gene: TRBD1
CDR3nt: TGTGCCAGCTCCCAGAATACAGGGGACACTGAAGCTTTCTTT
CDR3aa: CASSQNTGDTEAFF

abundance: .
j_gene: TRBJ2-7
len: 15
v_gene: TRBV18
d_gene: TRBD1
CDR3nt: TGTGCCAGCTCACCCGGACAGGGGAAAGGCTACGAGCAGTACTTC
CDR3aa: CASSPGQGKGYEQYF

abundance: few
j_gene: TRBJ2-1
len: 15
v_gene: TRBV30
d_gene: TRBD2
CDR3nt: TGTGCCTGGAAGCCTCCGGGACTAGAAGCGAATGAGCAGTTCTTC
CDR3aa: CAWKPPGLEANEQFF

abundance: .
j_gene: TRBJ2-5
len: 15
v_gene: TRBV5-6
d_gene: .
CDR3nt: TGTGCCAGCAGCGTACGGACACCCTTGGAAGAGACCCAGTACTTC
CDR3aa: CASSVRTPLEETQYF

abundance: once
j_gene: TRBJ2-1
len: 14
v_gene: TRBV6-1
d_gene: .
CDR3nt: TGTGCCAGCAGTGAGTTCGGACTTAACAATGAGCAGTTCTTC
CDR3aa: CASSEFGLNNEQFF

abundance: .
j_gene: TRBJ2-1
len: 13
v_gene: TRBV19
d_gene: TRBD2
CDR3nt: TGTGCCAGTACACTAGCGGGAGGCAATGAGCAGTTCTTC
CDR3aa: CASTLAGGNEQFF

abundance: once
j_gene: TRBJ1-3
len: 14
v_gene: TRBV5-5
d_gene: TRBD1
CDR3nt: TGTGCCAGCAGGGACAGGCGTGGGGGAAACACCATATATTTT
CDR3aa: CASRDRRGGNTIYF

abundance: .
j_gene: TRBJ1-2
len: 11
v_gene: TRBV30
d_gene: .
CDR3nt: TGTGCCTGGAGTGCCTACAGTGGCTACACCTTC
CDR3aa: CAWSAYSGYTF

abundance: .
j_gene: TRBJ2-7
len: 14
v_gene: TRBV9
d_gene: .
CDR3nt: TGTGCCAGCAGCGCGGGTGCGGCCCCCTACGAGCAGTACTTC
CDR3aa: CASSAGAAPYEQYF